The 5 T cell receptor beta chains presented below share a single source sample, sequenced in a study of cytomegalovirus exposure and HLA in healthy donors. Use of 60 Vbeta and 13 Jbeta primers characterized the PCR. Method: immunoSEQ multiplex PCR; TCRdb's copy keeps in-frame clones and lacks some. The table has about 130,000 clones, 80% to 85% seen once. The sample was PBMCs. All receptors come from a human donor in good health.

The chain joins TRBV11-2 to TRBJ1-1; 9 nucleotides agree with TRBD1. J was trimmed by 1 base and V by 5 bases; bases with no gene match: 11. The CDR3 extends over 17 amino acids. Germline CDR1 SGHAT, CDR2 FQNNGV. The CDR3 is CASSPMPPGQGNTEAFF. The CDR3 DNA sequence: TGTGCCAGCAGCCCCATGCCCCCGGGACAGGGGAACACTGAAGCTTTCTTT.

V usage is TRBV7-2 and J usage is TRBJ2-1, with 8 nucleotides matching TRBD1. Germline CDR1 SGHTA, CDR2 FQGNSA. V gave up 5 bases and J gave up 10 bases; unmatched junction bases: 7. CDR3 length: 13 amino acids. The CDR3 protein is CASSRDRLGEQFF. CDR3 bases: TGTGCCAGCAGCAGGGACAGGTTAGGCGAGCAGTTCTTC.

The rearrangement links TRBV18 to TRBJ2-3; 8 positions match TRBD2. CDR1 is KGHSH and CDR2 is LQKENI in the germline V gene. This CDR3 has 16 amino acids. V dropped 2 bases and J dropped 0; count of bases not matched to a gene: 4. The CDR3 DNA reads TGTGCCAGCTCACCAAGTCAGCGGGGGAGCACAGATACGCAGTATTTT. The encoded protein is CASSPSQRGSTDTQYF.

The chain carries TRBV6-1 and TRBJ1-6; 9 bases are a match to TRBD1. CDR1 and CDR2 (germline): MNHNS, SASEGT. Trimming removed 6 bases from V and 8 bases from J; junction bases left unmatched: 5. The CDR3 is 14 amino acids. CDR3 loop: CASRAGTGYSPLHF. CDR3 DNA sequence: TGTGCCAGCAGAGCCGGGACAGGGTATTCACCCCTCCACTTT.

This rearrangement joins TRBV7-9 to TRBJ1-2, with 10 bases identical to TRBD1. V dropped 4 bases and J dropped 4; count of bases not matched to a gene: 3. CDR3 length: 14 residues. Germline V gene lookup returns CDR1 SEHNR and CDR2 FQNEAQ (reference sequence). The CDR3 DNA follows: TGTGCCAGCAGCTGGACAGGGGGAGTCTATGGCTACACCTTC. It yields the protein CASSWTGGVYGYTF.